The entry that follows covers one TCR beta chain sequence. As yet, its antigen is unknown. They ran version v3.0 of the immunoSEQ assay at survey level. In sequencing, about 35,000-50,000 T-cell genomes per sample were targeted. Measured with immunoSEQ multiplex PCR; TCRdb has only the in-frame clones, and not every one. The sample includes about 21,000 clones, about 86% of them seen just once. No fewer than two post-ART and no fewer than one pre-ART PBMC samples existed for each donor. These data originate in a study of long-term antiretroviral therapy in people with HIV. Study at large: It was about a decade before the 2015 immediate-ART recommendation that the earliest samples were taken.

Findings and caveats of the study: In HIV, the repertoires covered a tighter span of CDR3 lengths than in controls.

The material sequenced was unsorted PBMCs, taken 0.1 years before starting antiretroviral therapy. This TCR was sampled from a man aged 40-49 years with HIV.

CDR3 DNA: TGTGCCAGCAGCTTGGATGGGACAGCCTATGGCTACACCTTC. Translated: CASSLDGTAYGYTF. This chain links TRBV5-5 with TRBJ1-2, with 7 bases lining up with TRBD1. The germline gives CDR1 SGHKS, CDR2 YYEKEE (reference sequence). There are 14 residues in the CDR3. Trimming at V came to 0 bases and at J to 4 bases, leaving 3 bases not matched to a gene.